This TCR beta chain originates from a study of blood T cell repertoires in COVID-19. Study-wide background: Samples representing acute and convalescent COVID-19 were sourced from the United States, Italy and Spain. From T cells, B-cell-depleted T cells, or PBMCs came the material, which was cDNA or gDNA.

Authors' methods: Amplifying reference gene primers gave estimates of nucleated cell counts. TCRdb keeps only in-frame clones here, not all; method: immunoSEQ multiplex PCR. V and J calls and clone size are copied from that table; D and trimming were computed from the DNA. The sample contains around 300,000 clones, 75% to 90% of which appear only once. The CDR3 runs to 17 residues. From germline, CDR1 is SGHNT and CDR2 YYREEE (reference sequence). The V gene end was trimmed by 3 bases and the J gene end by 1 base; junction bases not matched to a gene: 5. While infection was still active, Seattle patients were enrolled and then followed longitudinally.

This sequence originates from a woman in her 70s with COVID-19, enrolled during active disease. The chain recombines TRBV5-4 with TRBJ1-6; 9 bases agree with TRBD1. The sequenced sample was peripheral blood. As DNA, the CDR3 is TGTGCCAGCAGCTCCGGACAGGGGCGATCCTATAATTCACCCCTCCACTTT. It encodes CASSSGQGRSYNSPLHF.